One sample yielded the 5 T cell receptor beta chains listed below, sequenced in a study of cytomegalovirus exposure and HLA in healthy donors. PCR employed 60 Vbeta and 13 Jbeta primers. TCRdb's copy holds only in-frame clones and misses some; the assay was immunoSEQ multiplex PCR. In the table there are about 130,000 clones, approximately 80% of which are singletons. Sample: PBMCs. These receptors originate from a girl under 10 years old in good health and CMV-seronegative.

The V gene is TRBV14, the J gene TRBJ1-6, with a weak D call TRBD1 (6 bases). Germline assignment: CDR1 SGHDN and CDR2 FVKESK. The CDR3 covers 15 residues. V shed 4 bases and J shed 7 bases, with 14 bases lying between them. CDR3 in DNA: TGTGCCAGCAGCCTCGGGGGGCCAGGGAATTCACCCCTCCACTTT. It translates to CASSLGGPGNSPLHF.

The table lists this clone with a count of one. V usage is TRBV5-1 and J usage is TRBJ2-3; TRBD2 matches 8 bases. V dropped 1 base and J dropped 1; count of bases not matched to a gene: 5. Germline CDR1 and CDR2: SGHRS and YFSETQ. The CDR3 runs 16 residues. Here the CDR3 DNA reads TGCGCCAGCAGCTTGAGGGCCGGGGGGGGCACAGATACGCAGTATTTT. Its protein is CASSLRAGGGTDTQYF.

This clone was recorded only once. The chain uses TRBV7-3 and TRBJ2-2; no definite D call. This CDR3 is 13 amino acids long. Germline CDR1 reads SGHTA; CDR2 reads FQGTGA. V lost 4 bases to trimming and J lost 4 bases, with 7 bases between them. As DNA, the CDR3 is TGTGCCAGCAGCTCAGGTCCCACCGGGGAGCTGTTTTTT. This translates into CASSSGPTGELFF. The entire variable domain, with the rest obtained from reference TRBV7-3 and TRBJ2-2, is as follows: GAGVSQTPSNKVTEKGKYVELRCDPISGHTALYWYRQSLGQGPEFLIYFQGTGAADDSGLPNDRFFAVRPEGSVSTLKIQRTERGDSAVYLCASSSGPTGELFFGEGSRLTVL.

The V gene is TRBV27, the J gene TRBJ2-3, with 13 bases lining up with TRBD2. CDR1 is MNHEY, CDR2 SMNVEV, per germline (reference sequence). Unmatched junction bases numbered 8, after V lost 4 bases and J lost 1 base. The CDR3 consists of 18 residues. The CDR3 is CASSSGLAGVPRTDTQYF. As DNA, the CDR3 is TGTGCCAGCAGTTCCGGACTAGCGGGAGTCCCTCGCACAGATACGCAGTATTTT.

This clone appeared once. The chain employs TRBV27 and TRBJ2-7; no clear D gene. This CDR3 spans 14 amino acids. V was shortened by 6 bases and J by 0 bases, with 12 bases between the two germline ends. CDR1 and CDR2 from the germline V gene are MNHEY and SMNVEV (reference sequence). The CDR3 loop is CASSARLSSYEQYF. In DNA, the CDR3 is TGTGCCAGCAGCGCCCGCCTTAGCTCCTACGAGCAGTACTTC.